The clone carrying this TCR beta chain occurred a few times. The data were taken from a study of T cell responses to AZD1222 COVID-19 vaccine. It was second doses at about 4 or about 12 weeks that were pooled. The V gene's germline CDR1 is MGHRA and CDR2 YSYEKL. Trimming shortened V by 4 bases and J by 1 base, and 11 bases separated the two germline ends. The CDR3 has 14 residues. Repertoires were generated with immunoSEQ multiplex PCR, while TCRdb's copy carries only in-frame clones and drops some. The table has approximately 150,000 clones, 75% to 95% seen once. The TCR sequence derives from an adult who received the AZD1222 COVID-19 vaccine. V and J are TRBV4-1 and TRBJ2-7, with a possible D match to TRBD2 (5 bases). Sequenced material: peripheral blood, taken 28 days after the second AZD1222 dose. CDR3 loop: CASSPIEGSYEQYF. The CDR3 DNA follows: TGCGCCAGCAGCCCTATAGAGGGATCCTACGAGCAGTACTTC.